The source of this TCR beta chain is a study of cytomegalovirus exposure and HLA in healthy donors. Notes on the study in general: An ancestry cluster, one associated with Asian ancestry, reportedly showed fewer N-insertions than the 666-donor mean in a later analysis. Further analysis, carried out later, found HLA-associated TCR beta chains more clonally expanded than equally common other chains.

Donors were nominally healthy when sampled, though unrecorded immune exposures were likely. About this clone itself: The antigen remains undetermined.

With 60 Vbeta and 13 Jbeta primers, the PCR was carried out. The method was immunoSEQ multiplex PCR; TCRdb's version includes in-frame clones alone and lacks a portion of them. The data contain roughly 100,000 clones, 65% to 80% of them singletons. The receptor was isolated from a male donor in good health and CMV-seropositive. Sequenced sample: PBMCs.

CDR3 bases: TGTGCCATCGAGGGTACCCACACAGATACGCAGTATTTT. It yields the protein CAIEGTHTDTQYF. The chain couples TRBV28 to TRBJ2-3, with D maybe TRBD2 (5 bases). The CDR3 sequence is 13 residues long. V shed 10 bases and J shed 2 bases, with 13 bases lying between them. CDR1 is MDHEN and CDR2 is SYDVKM in the germline V gene. The whole variable domain, filled in from reference TRBV28 and TRBJ2-3, reads DVKVTQSSRYLVKRTGEKVFLECVQDMDHENMFWYRQDPGLGLRLIYFSYDVKMKEKGDIPEGYSVSREKKERFSLILESASTNQTSMYLCAIEGTHTDTQYFGPGTRLTVL.